The source of this T cell receptor beta chain is a study of identical twins. A note on this clonotype: Its antigen is undetermined. Relative to the germline gene, one junction end is altered; a read error may explain this.

Study-wide points: Conclusions relied on cross-sectional statistical analysis, not following the same donors.

Through template switching, a universal primer site was introduced, and the cDNA contained unique molecular identifiers. MiXCR was run by TCRdb on the 5' RACE reads, yielding one entry per CDR3 protein. The sample holds 200,000 to 250,000 distinct CDR3 sequences, 6% to 8% seen once. The CDR3 totals 18 residues. CDR1 and CDR2 (germline): LGHDT, YNNKEL (reference sequence). The same sample was also studied in work on yellow fever vaccine responses in identical twins.

The V call is TRBV3-1, the J call TRBJ2-1; D unresolved. The sequenced sample was CD8+ T cells sorted from blood. This receptor was obtained from a woman aged 18 to 35 in good health. As DNA, the CDR3 is TGTGCCAGCAGCAAAGATCTAGGCCAAATCCAAACCTACAATGAGCAGTTCTTC. Protein product: CASSKDLGQIQTYNEQFF.